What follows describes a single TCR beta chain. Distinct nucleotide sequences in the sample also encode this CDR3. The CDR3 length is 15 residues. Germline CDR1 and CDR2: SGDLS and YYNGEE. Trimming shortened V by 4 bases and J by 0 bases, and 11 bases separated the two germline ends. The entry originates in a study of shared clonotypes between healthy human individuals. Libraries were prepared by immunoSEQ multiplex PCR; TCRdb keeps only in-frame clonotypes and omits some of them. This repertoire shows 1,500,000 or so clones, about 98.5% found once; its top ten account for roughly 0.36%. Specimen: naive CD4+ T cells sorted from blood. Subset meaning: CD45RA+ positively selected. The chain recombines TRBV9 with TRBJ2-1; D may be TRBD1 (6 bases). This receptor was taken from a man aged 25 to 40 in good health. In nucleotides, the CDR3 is TGTGCCAGCAGCCCCGAGGGGGACTCCTACAATGAGCAGTTCTTC. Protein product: CASSPEGDSYNEQFF.